One T cell receptor beta chain is described in this entry. Its antigen is undetermined. This CDR3 comprises 14 residues. Germline V gene sequence: CDR1 MNHEY, CDR2 SVGEGT. Between the trimmed V and J ends, which lost 6 bases and 4 bases, there was a span of 16 bases. Time point denoted: patch test 3, about 24 weeks after DPC sensitization. The treatment here: therapeutic diphenylcyclopropenone sensitization with weekly scalp DPC. These data originate in a study of human T cells and chemical hapten exposure. Study overall: Patients, chiefly female, had alopecia areata, totalis or universalis.

Study conclusions and caveats: Alopecia in all donors means immunity may differ from healthy individuals.

Authors' methods: Counting gave a median of approximately 97,000 TCRs per sample, with values ranging from about 23,224 to 690,600. One entry per CDR3 protein results from TCRdb running MiXCR on the RACE reads. In this record, the V and J calls reflect TCRdb's handling and not the investigators' own analysis. The sample includes roughly 130,000 distinct CDR3 sequences, around 10% of them seen just once. Source: whole blood, taken in connection with sensitization to the hapten diphenylcyclopropenone (DPC). The TCR sequence derives from a woman aged 50 to 60 with alopecia areata. Some clones in this sample may be carry-over from other donors' samples. This chain links TRBV6-2 or TRBV6-3 with TRBJ2-7; maybe TRBD1 (6 bases). CDR3 amino acids: CASSHPGQKYEQYF. The DNA of the CDR3 is TGTGCCAGCAGCCATCCCGGACAGAAATACGAGCAGTACTTC.